This T cell receptor (beta chain) was found in a study of T cell responses to AZD1222 COVID-19 vaccine. Study observations and caveats: In all cases, repertoires were sampled only after the peak T cell response. Seropositivity was recorded at baseline in only a handful of AZD1222 recipients.

Using immunoSEQ multiplex PCR, the repertoire was profiled, and TCRdb retains in-frame clones only, with some absent. The table includes approximately 150,000 clones, more than 70% detected once. A note on this clone: What it recognizes is unknown.

The CDR3 loop spans 14 amino acids. Germline assignment: CDR1 SGHAT and CDR2 FQNNGV. V lost 4 bases and J 0 bases, leaving 9 bases between the germline ends. The TCR comes from an adult who received the AZD1222 COVID-19 vaccine. The chain links TRBV11-2 to TRBJ1-1, with a weak D call TRBD1 (5 bases). The material was peripheral blood, obtained 28 days after the second AZD1222 dose. The CDR3 region is CASSSGLLNTEAFF. The CDR3 DNA reads as TGTGCCAGCAGCTCGGGACTTTTGAACACTGAAGCTTTCTTT.